This entry concerns a single T cell receptor beta chain. This entry comes from a study of blood T cells in healthy people across ages. The CDR3 extends over 18 amino acids. The germline V gene encodes CDR1 LGHDT and CDR2 YNNKEL (reference sequence). V was shortened by 0 bases and J by 1 base, with 18 bases between the two germline ends. The use of a sample-barcoded 5' primer and a J-beta primer mix characterized a second PCR of about 6 to 12 cycles. Each CDR3 protein gets one entry after TCRdb re-called the 5' RACE reads with MiXCR. The table records fewer than 600,000 distinct CDR3 sequences, roughly a quarter of them present only once. The sample was also linked to a second study, of T cells of mothers and their children. That investigation notes: Mothers yielded over 8.5 million CDR3 reads, children some 3 million each.

The chain employs TRBV3-1 and TRBJ2-5; TRBD2 is a possible D gene (5 bases). The origin of this receptor is a boy under 10 years old in good health. Sequencing was carried out using blood. In nucleotides, the CDR3 is TGTGCCAGCAGCCAAGATCCCCTGGTCGACGGGGTCCAAGAGACCCAGTACTTC. The encoded protein is CASSQDPLVDGVQETQYF.